The clone carrying this T cell receptor (beta chain) appeared once. Trimming cost V 4 bases and J 5 bases; bases outside gene matches: 4. CDR1 and CDR2 from the germline V gene are SGHDN and FVKESK. The CDR3 contains 13 residues. Per the study methods: By means of reference gene primer amplification, nucleated cell counts were estimated. Method: immunoSEQ multiplex PCR; TCRdb's copy keeps in-frame clones and lacks some. V and J calls plus clone size are reproduced from that table; the DNA served to infer D and trimming. The sample yields under 70,000 clones, about nine tenths seen once. The data are from a study of blood T cell repertoires in COVID-19. Across the study: Nucleic acid was either cDNA or gDNA, and it came from T cells, B-cell-depleted T cells, or PBMCs.

The receptor was derived from a human donor with active COVID-19. The donor label of this sample is uncertain. Source material: peripheral blood. V gene TRBV14 combines with J gene TRBJ1-2; 7 bases fit TRBD1. CDR3 bases: TGTGCCAGCAGCCCCGACAGGGTTTATGGCTACACCTTC. Amino acid sequence: CASSPDRVYGYTF.